The 7 T cell receptor beta chains presented below share a single source sample, sequenced in a study of shared clonotypes between healthy human individuals. TCRdb keeps only in-frame clones here, not all; method: immunoSEQ multiplex PCR. The sample contains around 95,000 clones, 40% to 55% of which appear only once. Sequencing used PBMCs. These receptors were taken from a woman in her forties in good health. Some clones in this sample may be carry-over from other donors' samples.

The rearrangement uses TRBV15 and TRBJ2-1, with TRBD1 matching over 8 bases. Per germline, CDR1 LNHNV and CDR2 YYDKDF (reference sequence). This CDR3 comprises 15 residues. V lost 1 base to trimming and J lost 6 bases; unmatched junction nucleotides: 5. CDR3 loop: CATSRVAGQGNEQFF. The CDR3 nucleotides are TGTGCCACCAGCAGAGTTGCAGGACAGGGCAATGAGCAGTTCTTC.

The count of this clone is one. Within the sample, other DNA sequences also encode this same CDR3. V and J are TRBV29-1 and TRBJ2-7; 7 bases are shared with TRBD1. J was trimmed by 7 bases and V by 6 bases; bases with no gene match: 9. The CDR3 consists of 12 residues. Per germline, CDR1 SQVTM and CDR2 ANQGSEA. CDR3 DNA sequence: TGCAGCGTAGCCACTGGGACAGCTGAGCAGTACTTC. It specifies CSVATGTAEQYF.

The V and J genes are TRBV10-1 and TRBJ2-2, with unresolved D. Looked up from germline, CDR1 is WNHNN and CDR2 is SYGVQD (reference sequence). Trimming pared 5 bases from V and 7 bases from J, leaving 8 bases between. The length of the CDR3 is 12 residues. The CDR3 coding sequence is TGCGCCAGCAGTCTCAGGATCGGGGAGCTGTTTTTT. Translation gives CASSLRIGELFF.

The rearrangement links TRBV6-5 to TRBJ2-3, with 12 bases that match TRBD2. The V gene end was trimmed by 6 bases and the J gene end by 2 bases; junction bases not matched to a gene: 3. Germline-derived CDR1 and CDR2 are MNHEY and SVGAGI. The CDR3 is 15 amino acids. CDR3 nucleotide sequence: TGTGCCAGCAGACTAGCGGGAGGCTTCACAGATACGCAGTATTTT. Translated: CASRLAGGFTDTQYF.

This clone was counted many times. The chain joins TRBV29-1 to TRBJ1-1; perhaps TRBD1 as D (6 bases). CDR3 size: 12 residues. Germline CDR1 reads SQVTM; CDR2 reads ANQGSEA. Trimming removed 8 bases from V and 4 bases from J, with 14 bases in between. CDR3 residues: CSTSQGGTEAFF. DNA of the CDR3: TGCAGCACCTCCCAAGGGGGCACTGAAGCTTTCTTT.

There are a few counts of this clone. The V gene is TRBV15, the J gene TRBJ2-7, with 7 bases matching TRBD2. Germline-derived CDR1 and CDR2 are LNHNV and YYDKDF (reference sequence). V was pared by 0 bases and J by 4 bases, with 15 bases of the junction left unmatched. CDR3 length: 18 amino acids. The CDR3 DNA reads as TGTGCCACCAGCAGAGATCGGCAGGGCCCCGTGGGAGGGTACGAGCAGTACTTC. Translated: CATSRDRQGPVGGYEQYF.

The chain is built from TRBV27 and TRBJ2-3; TRBD2 matches 10 bases. The V segment lost 0 bases and the J segment 3 bases; nucleotides outside the gene matches: 9. This CDR3 is built from 18 residues. CDR1 is MNHEY and CDR2 is SMNVEV in the germline V gene (reference sequence). The CDR3 DNA follows: TGTGCCAGCAGTTTATCCATGCTAGCGGGAGTCTTAACAGATACGCAGTATTTT. Amino acid sequence: CASSLSMLAGVLTDTQYF.